These 13 T cell receptor beta chains originate from one sample sequenced in a study of human T cells and chemical hapten exposure. Time point specified: patch test 2, 6 weeks after DPC sensitization. The treatment was: therapeutic diphenylcyclopropenone sensitization with weekly scalp DPC. Using its own MiXCR run on the RACE reads, TCRdb lists one record per CDR3 protein. The table lists about 82,000 distinct CDR3 sequences, about 6.3% of them singletons. The specimen was whole blood, collected in connection with sensitization to the hapten diphenylcyclopropenone (DPC). All receptors derive from a woman aged 30 to 39 with alopecia areata. Some clones in this sample may be carry-over from other donors' samples.

This clonotype was observed at least ten times. V and J are TRBV12-5 and TRBJ2-7, with unresolved D. This CDR3 spans 12 amino acids. Germline V gene data show CDR1 as LGHNT and CDR2 as FRNRAP. The V end lost 0 bases, the J end lost 3 bases, and 3 bases lay between the germline ends. CDR3 sequence reads: CASGLVLYEQYF. The CDR3 DNA is TGTGCTAGTGGTTTGGTACTCTACGAGCAGTACTTC.

This clonotype came up a few times. This sequence joins TRBV12-3 or TRBV12-4 and TRBJ1-5; D not certain. V was cut by 1 base and J by 2 bases, with 9 bases left in between. The CDR3 runs 15 residues. The CDR3 sequence is CASSLEGFGNQPQHF. CDR3 DNA: TGTGCCAGCAGTTTAGAGGGTTTCGGCAATCAGCCCCAGCATTTT.

This clonotype was observed at least ten times. This sequence joins TRBV10-3 and TRBJ2-4; D possibly matches TRBD1 or TRBD2 (5 bases each). CDR3 length: 14 residues. Per the germline V gene, CDR1 is ENHRY and CDR2 is SYGVKD. Between the trimmed V and J ends, which lost 2 bases and 6 bases, there was a span of 11 bases. CDR3 coding DNA: TGTGCCATCAGTGAGGAGGCTGGGGGAAACATTCAGTACTTC. It is translated as CAISEEAGGNIQYF.

In this sample, this clonotype turned up many times. The chain has TRBV10-3 and TRBJ1-2, with a possible D match to TRBD1 (5 bases). CDR1 is ENHRY, CDR2 SYGVKD, per germline. The CDR3 sequence is 20 residues long. The V gene lost 0 bases and the J gene lost 4 bases, with 27 bases spanning the gap. The CDR3, as DNA: TGTGCCATCAGTGAGTCGGTTAAAGGGGACTTGGGAAGGCTGGTCTATGGCTACACCTTC. Translated: CAISESVKGDLGRLVYGYTF.

Ten or more counts support this clonotype. The rearrangement uses TRBV5-1 and TRBJ2-3; D might be TRBD2 (5 bases). Germline V CDR1 and CDR2: SGHRS, YFSETQ. V was shortened by 7 bases and J by 5 bases, with 17 bases between the two germline ends. This CDR3 is built from 14 residues. The CDR3: CASGFEGLKDTQYF. The CDR3 DNA follows: TGCGCCAGCGGATTTGAGGGCCTGAAAGATACGCAGTATTTT.

This clonotype was recorded many times. This rearrangement joins TRBV7-2 to TRBJ2-1; 8 bases line up with TRBD2. J lost 4 bases, V lost 3 bases, and 2 bases had no gene match. This CDR3 spans 14 amino acids. CDR1 and CDR2 (germline): SGHTA, FQGNSA. The CDR3 DNA sequence: TGTGCCAGCAGCTTTACTAGCGGATACAATGAGCAGTTCTTC. Its protein is CASSFTSGYNEQFF. Supplemented by reference TRBV7-2 and TRBJ2-1, the full variable domain reads GAGVSQSPSNKVTEKGKDVELRCDPISGHTALYWYRQSLGQGLEFLIYFQGNSAPDKSGLPSDRFSAERTGGSVSTLTIQRTQQEDSAVYLCASSFTSGYNEQFFGPGTRLTVL.

This clonotype occurred many times. The chain is built from TRBV20-1 and TRBJ1-1; D possibly corresponds to TRBD1 (6 bases). Trimming removed 5 bases at V and 7 bases at J, with 11 bases between. Germline CDR1 DFQATT, CDR2 SNEGSKA (reference sequence). The CDR3 spans 11 residues. The DNA for the CDR3 is TGCAGTGCTCCCCGACAGGTTGAAGCTTTCTTT. Encoded protein: CSAPRQVEAFF.

This clonotype was detected many times. This chain connects TRBV20-1 to TRBJ2-1; D possibly matches TRBD1 or TRBD2 (6 bases each). This CDR3 has 15 amino acids. Germline V gene sequence: CDR1 DFQATT, CDR2 SNEGSKA (reference sequence). V was clipped by 5 bases and J by 7 bases, with 21 bases between them. The CDR3 here is CSAPVEGEIGNEQFF. The CDR3 DNA sequence: TGCAGTGCTCCGGTGGAGGGGGAAATTGGGAATGAGCAGTTCTTC.

This clonotype was detected ten times or more. V is TRBV11-2 and J is TRBJ2-3; D possibly corresponds to TRBD1 (6 bases). The CDR3 loop spans 15 amino acids. The ends were cut back, 4 bases at V and 0 bases at J, with 11 bases in the middle. The germline V gene encodes CDR1 SGHAT and CDR2 FQNNGV. CDR3 region: CASSSRGGSTDTQYF. The CDR3 coding sequence is TGTGCCAGCAGCTCGAGAGGGGGTAGCACAGATACGCAGTATTTT.

At least ten counts were recorded for this clonotype. The chain carries TRBV20-1 and TRBJ2-1; D may match TRBD1 or TRBD2 (5 bases each). Per germline, CDR1 DFQATT and CDR2 SNEGSKA (reference sequence). The CDR3 runs 16 residues. Trimming pared 0 bases from V and 10 bases from J, leaving 22 bases between. CDR3 residues: CSARDFRDPAQSEQFF. CDR3 DNA: TGCAGTGCTAGAGATTTCCGGGACCCAGCCCAATCCGAGCAGTTCTTC.

For this clonotype: A read error may explain this, as a much larger clone is one base away. V and J are TRBV2 and TRBJ1-2; D is ambiguous. Per germline, CDR1 SNHLY and CDR2 FYNNEI. V shed 9 bases and J shed 4 bases, with 21 bases lying between them. CDR3 length: 15 amino acids. This chain's CDR3 is CASQRRSREAYGYTF. The CDR3, as DNA: TGTGCCAGTCAACGGCGATCGAGGGAGGCCTATGGCTACACCTTC.

This chain links TRBV29-1 with TRBJ1-1, with D possibly matching TRBD1 (6 bases). This CDR3 region has 12 residues. Per the germline V gene, CDR1 is SQVTM and CDR2 is ANQGSEA. The V end lost 2 bases, the J end lost 4 bases, and 8 bases lay between the germline ends. CDR3 amino acids: CSVEKGGTEAFF. CDR3 bases: TGCAGCGTTGAAAAGGGGGGCACTGAAGCTTTCTTT.

The table lists this clonotype with a few counts. The chain links TRBV27 to TRBJ1-5, with D uncertain. Germline values: CDR1 MNHEY, CDR2 SMNVEV (reference sequence). The germline V and J ends were trimmed by 0 bases and 0 bases, with 15 bases remaining between them. The length of the CDR3 is 18 residues. In DNA, the CDR3 is TGTGCCAGCAGTTTATCTAGTTTGAGCCCTTATAGCAATCAGCCCCAGCATTTT. This translates into CASSLSSLSPYSNQPQHF.